The 2 T cell receptor beta chains presented below share a single source sample, sequenced in a study of shared clonotypes between healthy human individuals. This table comes from immunoSEQ multiplex PCR, and its TCRdb copy is limited to in-frame clones, with some not included. The sample has about 520,000 clones; about 85% are singletons. The sequencing sample was made of PBMCs. These TCRs come from a middle-aged woman in good health. Some clones in this sample may be carry-over from other donors' samples.

Written as DNA, the CDR3 is TGTGCCAGCAGCCCCGCGGTGGCTACCTACGAGCAGTACTTC. This encodes CASSPAVATYEQYF. The V call is TRBV27, the J call TRBJ2-7; D is unresolved. Germline V gene lookup returns CDR1 MNHEY and CDR2 SMNVEV (reference sequence). V dropped 6 bases and J dropped 2 bases, with 14 bases sitting between them. The CDR3 loop spans 14 amino acids.

The V and J genes are TRBV5-1 and TRBJ1-1; D remains unclear. Trimming pared 0 bases from V and 2 bases from J, leaving 5 bases between. This CDR3 contains 13 residues. Germline V gives CDR1 SGHRS, CDR2 YFSETQ. The DNA of the CDR3 is TGCGCCAGCAGCTTGGGATTCAACACTGAAGCTTTCTTT. Amino acids: CASSLGFNTEAFF.